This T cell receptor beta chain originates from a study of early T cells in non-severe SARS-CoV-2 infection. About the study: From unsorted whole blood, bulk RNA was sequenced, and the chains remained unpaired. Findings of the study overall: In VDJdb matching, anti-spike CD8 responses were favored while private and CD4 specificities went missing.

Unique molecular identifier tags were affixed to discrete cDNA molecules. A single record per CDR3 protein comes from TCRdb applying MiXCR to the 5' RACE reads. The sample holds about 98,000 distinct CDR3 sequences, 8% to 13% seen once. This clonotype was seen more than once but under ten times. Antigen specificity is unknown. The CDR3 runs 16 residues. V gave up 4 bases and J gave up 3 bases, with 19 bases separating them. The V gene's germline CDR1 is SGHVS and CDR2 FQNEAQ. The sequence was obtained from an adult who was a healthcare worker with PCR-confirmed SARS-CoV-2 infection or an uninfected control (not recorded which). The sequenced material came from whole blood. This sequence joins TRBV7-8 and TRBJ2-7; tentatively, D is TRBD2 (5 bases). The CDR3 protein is CASSYRRTFRVYEQYF. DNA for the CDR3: TGTGCCAGCAGCTATCGTCGGACTTTCCGGGTCTACGAGCAGTACTTC.